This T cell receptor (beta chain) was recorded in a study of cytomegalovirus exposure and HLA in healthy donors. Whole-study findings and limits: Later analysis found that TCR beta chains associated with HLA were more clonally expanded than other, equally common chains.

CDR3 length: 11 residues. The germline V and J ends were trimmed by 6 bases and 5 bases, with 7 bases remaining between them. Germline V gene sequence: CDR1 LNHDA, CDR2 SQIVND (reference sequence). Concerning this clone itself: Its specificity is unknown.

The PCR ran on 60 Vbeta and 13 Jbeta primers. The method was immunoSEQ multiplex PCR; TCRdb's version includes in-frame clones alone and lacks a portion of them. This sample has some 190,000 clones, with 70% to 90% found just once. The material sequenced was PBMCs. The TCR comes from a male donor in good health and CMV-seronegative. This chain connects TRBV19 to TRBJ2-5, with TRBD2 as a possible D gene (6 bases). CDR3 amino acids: CASRRGETQYF. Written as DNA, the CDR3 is TGTGCCAGTAGACGGGGGGAGACCCAGTACTTC.